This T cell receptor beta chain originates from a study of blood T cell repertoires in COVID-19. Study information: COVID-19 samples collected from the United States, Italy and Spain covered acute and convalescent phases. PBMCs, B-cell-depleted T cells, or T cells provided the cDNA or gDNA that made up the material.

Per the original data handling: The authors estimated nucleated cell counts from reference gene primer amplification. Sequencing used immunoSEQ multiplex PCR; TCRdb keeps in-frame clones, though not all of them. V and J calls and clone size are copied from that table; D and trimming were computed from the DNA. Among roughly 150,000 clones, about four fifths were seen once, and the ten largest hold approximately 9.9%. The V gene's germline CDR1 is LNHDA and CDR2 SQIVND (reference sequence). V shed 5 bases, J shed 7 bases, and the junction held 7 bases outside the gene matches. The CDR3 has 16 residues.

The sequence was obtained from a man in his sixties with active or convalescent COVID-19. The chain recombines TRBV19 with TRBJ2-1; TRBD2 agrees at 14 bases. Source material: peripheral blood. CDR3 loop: CASSRGLAGGGNEQFF. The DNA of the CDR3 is TGTGCCAGTAGTCGAGGACTAGCGGGAGGAGGGAATGAGCAGTTCTTC.